This entry describes one T cell receptor (beta chain). Its target is unknown. This entry belongs to a study of cytomegalovirus exposure and HLA in healthy donors. The study's findings and limits: The CMV antigen specificity of a few CMV-associated chains was confirmed through in vitro analysis.

Sequencing used immunoSEQ multiplex PCR; TCRdb keeps in-frame clones, though not all of them. The sample consists of 60,000 to 75,000 clones, 90% to 96% of them appearing once. The CDR3 sequence is 16 residues long. The germline gives CDR1 MDHEN, CDR2 SYDVKM. V lost 6 bases and J lost 1; bases outside the gene matches: 11. This TCR came from a man younger than 30 in good health and CMV-seronegative. The chain couples TRBV28 to TRBJ2-7; 8 nucleotides align to TRBD2. What was sequenced was PBMCs. The CDR3 loop reads CASSPSGAGGSYEQYF. Written as DNA, the CDR3 is TGTGCCAGCAGCCCGTCGGGGGCGGGAGGATCCTACGAGCAGTACTTC.